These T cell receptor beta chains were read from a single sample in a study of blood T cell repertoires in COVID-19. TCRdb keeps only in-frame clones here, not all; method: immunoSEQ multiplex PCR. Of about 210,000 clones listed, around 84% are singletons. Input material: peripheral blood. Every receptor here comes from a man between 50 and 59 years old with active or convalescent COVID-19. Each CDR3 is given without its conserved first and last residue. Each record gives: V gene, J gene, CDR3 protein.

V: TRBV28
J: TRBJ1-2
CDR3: ASSPRDRSTYGYT

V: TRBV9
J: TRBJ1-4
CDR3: ASSARGQSNEKLF

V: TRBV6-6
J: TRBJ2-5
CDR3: ASSPPRGWRNQETQY

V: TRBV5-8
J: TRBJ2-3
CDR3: ASSLSLVSTDTQY

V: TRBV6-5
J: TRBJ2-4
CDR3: ASSIRGQAKNIQY

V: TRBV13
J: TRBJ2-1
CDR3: ASSSERGGLYNEQF

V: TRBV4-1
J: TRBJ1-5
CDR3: ASSQVRGGVHQPQH

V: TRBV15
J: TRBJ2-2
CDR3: ATSRGTSGSTGELF

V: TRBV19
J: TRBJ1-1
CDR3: ASSTGYMNTEAF

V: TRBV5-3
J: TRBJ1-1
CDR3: ARSLINPDRNTEAF

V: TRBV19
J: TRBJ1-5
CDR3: ASSLGQLYSNQPQH

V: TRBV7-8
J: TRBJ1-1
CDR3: ASALILGAEAF

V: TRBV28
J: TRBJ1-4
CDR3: ASSLREEKLF

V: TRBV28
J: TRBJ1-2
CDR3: ASSLWGDRNNYGYT

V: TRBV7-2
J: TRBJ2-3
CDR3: ASSAGLAGGSTDTQY

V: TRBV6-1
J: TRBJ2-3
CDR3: ASSENPPGVDTQY

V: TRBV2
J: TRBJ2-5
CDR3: ASSEISGAPGGETQY

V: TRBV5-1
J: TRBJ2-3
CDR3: ASSLSSEGGADTQY

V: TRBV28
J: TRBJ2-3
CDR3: ASSRSGGATDTQY

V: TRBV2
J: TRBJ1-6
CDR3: ASTRNSPLH

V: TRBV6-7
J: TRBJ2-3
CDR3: ASSDQAGRYTDTQY

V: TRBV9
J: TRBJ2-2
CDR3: ASSYMAEFTGELF

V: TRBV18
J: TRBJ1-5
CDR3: ASSPGAGNQPQH

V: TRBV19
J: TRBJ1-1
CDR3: ASSIPRGTEAF

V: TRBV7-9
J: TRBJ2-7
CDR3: ASSFTSGSYEQY

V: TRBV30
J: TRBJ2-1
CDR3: AWGGLAGGTGNEQF